This is a list of T cell receptor beta chains from one sample in a study of PD-L1 blockade in urothelial cancer. Method: immunoSEQ multiplex PCR; TCRdb's copy keeps in-frame clones and lacks some. The table lists tens of thousands of clones, approximately 90% of them singletons. The sequences come from PBMCs, collected around atezolizumab (anti-PD-L1) treatment. Receptors originate from a woman of 80 years or more with urothelial cancer. Both conserved end residues are part of each CDR3.

>TRBV25-1|TRBJ1-2
CASSEFTGGPSGYTF
>TRBV15|TRBJ2-2
CATSSVTGELFF
>TRBV30|TRBJ2-7
CAWSVRRVHEQYF
>TRBV19|TRBJ2-7
CASGGGLAAYEQYF
>TRBV5-4|TRBJ2-1
CASSSGGTSGEQFF
>TRBV2|TRBJ2-5
CASSQGVGETQYF
>TRBV28|TRBJ2-7
CASSWVSGSSVTYEQYF
>TRBV7-9|TRBJ2-1
CASSPRVAGGREQFF
>TRBV27|TRBJ2-1
CASRSGTSGRSSYNEQFF
>TRBV4-1|TRBJ1-5
CASSPLGQGFQPQHF
>TRBV18|TRBJ1-2
CASSPAGGSGGGYTF
>TRBV5-4|TRBJ2-1
CASSKQQTNSYNEQFF
>TRBV5-8|TRBJ2-3
CASSFLPGSRGTDTQYF
>TRBV7-6|TRBJ2-7
CASSPRLAGVYEQYF
>TRBV9|TRBJ2-5
CASSVGRSGGETQYF
>TRBV27|TRBJ1-5
CASSFPGVGQPQHF
>TRBV11-2|TRBJ2-1
CASSLAVGGPGYEQFF
>TRBV6-5|TRBJ2-7
CASRAGTSYEQYF
>TRBV27|TRBJ1-2
CASSLSGGGGGYTF
>TRBV5-1|TRBJ2-7
CASSPSDRYASEQYF
>TRBV18|TRBJ2-7
CASSLGQPKEHEQYF
>TRBV19|TRBJ1-1
CASNTLVGGEAFF
>TRBV9|TRBJ2-1
CASSPSGSYNEQFF
>TRBV6-1|TRBJ2-4
CASSESLGRNIQYF
>TRBV28|TRBJ2-7
CASSGAIPYEQYF
>TRBV19|TRBJ1-5
CASRAGINQPQHF
>TRBV6-1|TRBJ2-1
CASSPSWDINNEQFF
>TRBV19|TRBJ1-5
CASTSTWDSRSAQHF
>TRBV19|TRBJ2-3
CASSIPSGRADTQYF
>TRBV27|TRBJ1-1
CASGERRDTEAFF
>TRBV18|TRBJ1-2
CASSPRDRGREGYTF
>TRBV5-1|TRBJ1-3
CASSLATGAGNTIYF
>TRBV21-1|TRBJ1-1
CASSKHLASFGGTEAFF
>TRBV2|TRBJ2-6
CASRSVGSGANVLTF
>TRBV19|TRBJ1-3
CAAGLGRGAGGNTIYF
>TRBV4-1|TRBJ1-1
CASSQAGTGGTEAFF
>TRBV6-1|TRBJ2-7
CASSELSGRTNEQYF
>TRBV5-1|TRBJ1-1
CASSLQWDRATEAFF
>TRBV11-2|TRBJ1-3
CASSLGGITSGNTIYF
>TRBV6-1|TRBJ1-5
CASTARGNQPQHF
>TRBV2|TRBJ1-3
CASSLSRSGVNTIYF
>TRBV28|TRBJ1-4
CASSPVGGATNEKLFF
>TRBV14|TRBJ2-7
CASSQDLRGEQYF
>TRBV6-1|TRBJ2-7
CASSEALQGYEQYF
>TRBV28|TRBJ2-3
CASSTPGGLFQETDTQYF